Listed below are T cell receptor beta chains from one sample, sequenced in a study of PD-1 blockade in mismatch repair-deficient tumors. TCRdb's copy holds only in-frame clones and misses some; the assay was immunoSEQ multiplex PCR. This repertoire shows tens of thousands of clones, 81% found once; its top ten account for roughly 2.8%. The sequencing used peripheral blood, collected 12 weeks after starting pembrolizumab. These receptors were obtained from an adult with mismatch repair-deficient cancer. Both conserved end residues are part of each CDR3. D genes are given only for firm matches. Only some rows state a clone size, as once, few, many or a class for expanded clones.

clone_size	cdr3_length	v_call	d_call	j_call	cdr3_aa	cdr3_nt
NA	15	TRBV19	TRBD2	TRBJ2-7	CASSITAGTSYEQYF	TGTGCCAGTAGTATTACAGCGGGGACCTCCTACGAGCAGTACTTC
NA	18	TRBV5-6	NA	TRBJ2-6	CASSLAWRRKSGANVLTF	TGTGCCAGCAGCTTGGCTTGGAGGCGAAAATCTGGGGCCAACGTCCTGACTTTC
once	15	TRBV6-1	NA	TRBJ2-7	CASSEIRGRTYEQYF	TGTGCCAGCAGTGAAATCAGGGGTCGCACCTACGAGCAGTACTTC
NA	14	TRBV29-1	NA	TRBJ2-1	CSVVDRRSYNEQFF	TGCAGCGTTGTTGACCGCCGGTCCTACAATGAGCAGTTCTTC
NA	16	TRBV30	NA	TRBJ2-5	CAWSSPYSLGGETQYF	TGTGCCTGGAGTTCCCCGTACTCCCTAGGCGGAGAGACCCAGTACTTC
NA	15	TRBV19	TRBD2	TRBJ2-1	CASSARVAGANEQFF	TGTGCCAGTAGTGCCCGGGTAGCGGGAGCGAATGAGCAGTTCTTC
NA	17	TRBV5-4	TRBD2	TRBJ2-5	CASNPGGVAGDGETQYF	TGTGCCAGCAACCCTGGGGGAGTAGCGGGAGACGGGGAGACCCAGTACTTC
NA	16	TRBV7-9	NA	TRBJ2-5	CASSSILGQDQETQYF	NA
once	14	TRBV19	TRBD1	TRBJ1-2	CASSTWDSNYGYTF	TGTGCCAGTAGTACATGGGACAGCAACTATGGCTACACCTTC
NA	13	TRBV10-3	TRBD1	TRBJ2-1	CAIRGTGVNEQFF	TGTGCCATCAGGGGGACAGGGGTGAATGAGCAGTTCTTC
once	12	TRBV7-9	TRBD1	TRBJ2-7	CASSVTGEEQYF	TGTGCCAGCAGCGTTACAGGGGAAGAGCAGTACTTC
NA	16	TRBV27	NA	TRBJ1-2	CASSSPSRTGAYGYTF	TGTGCCAGCAGTTCACCTTCTCGTACAGGAGCCTATGGCTACACCTTC
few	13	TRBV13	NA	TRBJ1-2	CASSIGPNYGYTF	TGTGCCAGCAGCATTGGACCCAACTATGGCTACACCTTC
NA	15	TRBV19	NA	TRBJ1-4	CASSVSGTLNEKLFF	TGTGCCAGTAGTGTATCCGGGACCTTGAATGAAAAACTGTTTTTT
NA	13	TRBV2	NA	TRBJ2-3	CASSEGAPDTQYF	TGTGCCAGCAGTGAAGGGGCTCCTGATACGCAGTATTTT
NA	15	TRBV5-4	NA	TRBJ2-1	CASSLEAISYNEQFF	TGTGCCAGCAGCTTGGAAGCGATCTCCTACAATGAGCAGTTCTTC
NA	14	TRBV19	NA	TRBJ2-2	CASSREWNTGELFF	TGTGCCAGTTCGAGGGAATGGAACACCGGGGAGCTGTTTTTT
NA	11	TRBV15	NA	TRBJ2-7	CATSSSYEQYF	TGTGCCACCAGCAGCTCGTACGAGCAGTACTTC
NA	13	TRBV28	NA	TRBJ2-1	CASSSSSLNEQFF	TGTGCCAGCAGTTCATCTAGCCTCAATGAGCAGTTCTTC